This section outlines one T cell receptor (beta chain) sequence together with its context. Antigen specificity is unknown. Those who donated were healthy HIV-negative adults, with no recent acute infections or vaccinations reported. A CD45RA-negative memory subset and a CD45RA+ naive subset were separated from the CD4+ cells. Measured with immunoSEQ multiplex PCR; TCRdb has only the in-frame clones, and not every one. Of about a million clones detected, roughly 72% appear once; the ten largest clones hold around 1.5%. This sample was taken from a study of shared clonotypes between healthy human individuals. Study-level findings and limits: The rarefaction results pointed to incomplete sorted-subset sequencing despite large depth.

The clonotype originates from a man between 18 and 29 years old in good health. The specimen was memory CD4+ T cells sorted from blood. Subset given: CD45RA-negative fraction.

CDR3 coding DNA: TGTGCCAGCAGTTTATACCTCGGGATAGCGGGGATTACCTACGAGCAGTACTTC. This sequence encodes CASSLYLGIAGITYEQYF. The J gene is TRBJ2-7, the V gene TRBV28; 8 positions agree with TRBD2. J was trimmed by 2 bases and V by 1 base; bases with no gene match: 13. The CDR3 is 18 residues long. The germline CDR1 and CDR2 sequences are MDHEN and SYDVKM.